The sequence of this T cell receptor (beta chain) was determined in a study of early T cells in non-severe SARS-CoV-2 infection. Study background: Sequencing used unsorted whole-blood bulk RNA, so chains lack pairing.

The CDR3 is 14 residues long. Trimming left V 6 bases short and J 0 bases short, with 11 bases between. Germline loops: CDR1 MDHEN, CDR2 SYDVKM. TCRdb re-called the 5' RACE reads with MiXCR, one entry per CDR3 protein. This table has 75,000 to 80,000 distinct CDR3 sequences, 10% to 12% appearing once. The input for sequencing was whole blood, taken at baseline. The chain links TRBV28 to TRBJ1-2; possibly TRBD1 for D (5 bases). The receptor was derived from an adult who was a healthcare worker with PCR-confirmed SARS-CoV-2 infection or an uninfected control (not recorded which). CDR3 sequence reads: CASREGPTNYGYTF. For the CDR3, the DNA is TGTGCCAGCAGGGAGGGACCGACTAACTATGGCTACACCTTC.